The source of this TCR beta chain is a study of naive and memory T cell subsets. Study-level results: The RNA method is potentially sensitive to activation and differentiation changes.

Treatment described: skin biopsy from PPD injection site in Mantoux-positive individual. The library had UMIs added by 3' ligation of an oligonucleotide to TCR cDNA. Unsorted total RNA, about 1 to 1000 ng, was DNase treated before reverse transcription. The SP2 primer and nested alpha and beta constant region primers amplified ligated cDNA in four rounds. TCRdb called the UMI-ligation and nested PCR reads again in MiXCR, with one record for every CDR3 protein. This sample yields some 15,000 distinct CDR3 sequences, of which more than 4.5% are seen a single time; under 9.5% belongs to the top ten. There are 16 residues in the CDR3. V lost 3 bases to trimming and J lost 2 bases; unmatched junction nucleotides: 6. Ten or more counts support this clonotype. Its antigen is not known.

The rearrangement joins TRBV12-3 or TRBV12-4 to TRBJ2-3, with 9 bases identical to TRBD2. The receptor's source is an adult in good health. Specimen: skin, collected from a tuberculin skin test site. In nucleotides, the CDR3 is TGTGCCAGCAGTTTGAGGCTAGCGGGGATCACAGATACGCAGTATTTT. Its translation is CASSLRLAGITDTQYF.